Listed below are T cell receptor beta chains from one sample, sequenced in a study of OX40 agonist ivuxolimab in advanced cancers. Repertoires were generated with immunoSEQ multiplex PCR, while TCRdb's copy carries only in-frame clones and drops some. The repertoire holds 65,000 to 90,000 clones, with about nine tenths as singletons. The sample in question was CD4+ or CD8+ T cells sorted from blood, obtained in a trial of the OX40 agonist ivuxolimab. These receptors originate from an adult with an advanced solid tumor such as melanoma, head and neck, liver or kidney cancer. CDR3s include the opening cysteine and the closing phenylalanine or tryptophan. The order of the fields is V gene, CDR3 length, clone size, D gene, J gene, CDR3 protein, CDR3 DNA. D genes are given only for firm matches. Clone size is given for some rows only: seen once, a few or many times, or a class if the clone is expanded.

V: TRBV6-1; length: 19; size: -; D: -; J: TRBJ1-1; CDR3: CASSERGDRSYPRNTEAFF; DNA: TGTGCCAGCAGTGAACGGGGGGATCGGAGTTACCCGCGGAACACTGAAGCTTTCTTT
V: TRBV10-3; length: 13; size: -; D: TRBD2; J: TRBJ2-3; CDR3: CAITDSGVDTQYF; DNA: TGTGCCATCACTGATAGCGGGGTAGATACGCAGTATTTT
V: TRBV5-6; length: 15; size: -; D: -; J: TRBJ2-2; CDR3: CASSRDPLGTGELFF; DNA: TGTGCCAGCAGCCGTGACCCACTCGGGACCGGGGAGCTGTTTTTT
V: TRBV7-9; length: 13; size: -; D: -; J: TRBJ1-2; CDR3: CASIRGLGNGYTF; DNA: TGTGCCAGCATACGGGGCCTCGGGAATGGCTACACCTTC
V: TRBV6-5; length: 11; size: few; D: -; J: TRBJ2-7; CDR3: CASRLAGEQYF; DNA: TGTGCCAGCAGACTAGCAGGCGAGCAGTACTTC
V: TRBV7-2; length: 13; size: -; D: -; J: TRBJ2-1; CDR3: CASSQLTGNEQFF; DNA: TGTGCCAGCAGCCAGCTGACCGGGAATGAGCAGTTCTTC
V: TRBV7-6; length: 14; size: -; D: TRBD1; J: TRBJ2-5; CDR3: CASSLGQGEETQYF; DNA: TGTGCCAGCAGCTTAGGACAGGGGGAAGAGACCCAGTACTTC
V: TRBV5-4; length: 14; size: -; D: -; J: TRBJ2-7; CDR3: CASSLAGISYEQYF; DNA: TGTGCCAGCAGCTTGGCGGGGATATCCTACGAGCAGTACTTC
V: TRBV18; length: 12; size: -; D: -; J: TRBJ1-5; CDR3: CASSGYNQPQHF; DNA: TGTGCCAGCTCCGGGTACAATCAGCCCCAGCATTTT
V: TRBV5-4; length: 13; size: once; D: TRBD2; J: TRBJ2-3; CDR3: CASSWGGMDTQYF; DNA: TGTGCCAGCAGCTGGGGAGGGATGGATACGCAGTATTTT
V: TRBV6-6; length: 12; size: -; D: -; J: TRBJ1-2; CDR3: CASSGESYGYTF; DNA: TGTGCCAGCAGTGGCGAGAGCTATGGCTACACCTTC
V: TRBV7-3; length: 12; size: -; D: TRBD1; J: TRBJ2-1; CDR3: CASKGADNEQFF; DNA: TGTGCCAGCAAGGGGGCCGACAATGAGCAGTTCTTC
V: TRBV18; length: 15; size: -; D: TRBD1; J: TRBJ2-7; CDR3: CASSHKTGFLYEQYF; DNA: TGTGCCAGCTCACACAAGACAGGGTTCCTCTACGAGCAGTACTTC
V: TRBV7-9; length: 13; size: -; D: -; J: TRBJ1-2; CDR3: CASSSAMRWGYTF; DNA: TGTGCCAGCAGCTCAGCTATGCGTTGGGGCTACACCTTC
V: TRBV19; length: 11; size: -; D: -; J: TRBJ2-1; CDR3: CASSNHNEQFF; DNA: TGTGCCAGTAGTAATCACAATGAGCAGTTCTTC
V: TRBV18; length: 14; size: -; D: -; J: TRBJ2-5; CDR3: CASSPRAGQETQYF; DNA: TGTGCCAGCTCACCAAGGGCGGGGCAAGAGACCCAGTACTTC
V: TRBV20-1; length: 10; size: -; D: -; J: TRBJ1-2; CDR3: CSGGSYGYTF; DNA: TGCAGTGGCGGGTCCTATGGCTACACCTTC
V: TRBV4-1; length: 16; size: -; D: TRBD2; J: TRBJ2-5; CDR3: CASSPASGGAGETQYF; DNA: TGCGCCAGCAGCCCCGCTAGCGGGGGGGCTGGGGAGACCCAGTACTTC
V: TRBV5-5; length: 15; size: -; D: TRBD1; J: TRBJ1-5; CDR3: CASSRLNDYRGPSHF; DNA: TGTGCCAGCAGCCGATTAAACGACTACAGGGGGCCCTCTCATTTT
V: TRBV18; length: 13; size: -; D: TRBD1; J: TRBJ1-5; CDR3: CASSATGDQPQHF; DNA: TGTGCCAGCTCAGCGACAGGGGATCAGCCCCAGCATTTT
V: TRBV6-5; length: 14; size: -; D: -; J: TRBJ2-7; CDR3: CASRPIGHLGEQYF; DNA: TGTGCCAGCAGGCCCATAGGACACTTGGGTGAGCAGTACTTC
V: TRBV15; length: 15; size: once; D: TRBD2; J: TRBJ2-3; CDR3: CATSRGRGSSDTQYF; DNA: TGTGCCACCAGCAGGGGGCGGGGGAGTTCAGATACGCAGTATTTT